This passage covers 27 T cell receptor beta chains from one sample sequenced in a study of blood T cell repertoires in COVID-19. The method was immunoSEQ multiplex PCR; TCRdb's version includes in-frame clones alone and lacks a portion of them. The table includes under 300,000 clones, about 86% detected once. The material sequenced was peripheral blood. These receptors were obtained from a woman in her sixties or seventies with COVID-19, enrolled during active disease.

Regarding this clone: Distinct nucleotide sequences in the sample also encode this CDR3. J is TRBJ2-7 and V is TRBV28; TRBD1 matches 9 bases. The CDR3 loop spans 14 amino acids. Trimming cost V 2 bases and J 4 bases; bases outside gene matches: 3. Per germline, CDR1 MDHEN and CDR2 SYDVKM. For the CDR3, the DNA is TGTGCCAGCAGTTTACCGGGACAGGGTTACGAGCAGTACTTC. Translating gives CASSLPGQGYEQYF.

V and J are TRBV5-1 and TRBJ2-5; TRBD2 matches at 8 bases. The germline CDR1 and CDR2 sequences are SGHRS and YFSETQ. The CDR3 runs 14 residues. Losses at the gene ends were 4 bases for V and 2 bases for J; bases not matched to a gene: 4. The CDR3 DNA sequence: TGCGCCAGCAGCGCCGCGGGGGGACAAGAGACCCAGTACTTC. Translated: CASSAAGGQETQYF.

Here the CDR3 DNA reads TGCGCCAGCAGCGGGGGCACGACCCAGTACTTC. Its protein is CASSGGTTQYF. V usage is TRBV5-1 and J usage is TRBJ2-5, with D maybe TRBD1 (6 bases). In germline, CDR1 is SGHRS, CDR2 YFSETQ. Between the trimmed V and J ends, which lost 4 bases and 7 bases, there was a span of 8 bases. CDR3 length equals 11 residues. Filled out from reference TRBV5-1 and TRBJ2-5, the complete variable domain reads KAGVTQTPRYLIKTRGQQVTLSCSPISGHRSVSWYQQTPGQGLQFLFEYFSETQRNKGNFPGRFSGRQFSNSRSEMNVSTLELGDSALYLCASSGGTTQYFGPGTRLLVL.

J is TRBJ2-7 and V is TRBV2; the D gene is possibly TRBD1 (7 bases). Trimming took 8 bases from V and 5 from J, leaving 22 bases between them. The CDR3 has 15 amino acids. The V gene's germline CDR1 is SNHLY and CDR2 FYNNEI. In DNA form, the CDR3 reads TGTGCCAGCTTAATCCGTCTACAGGGGAGGAACGAGCAGTACTTC. The encoded protein is CASLIRLQGRNEQYF.

J is TRBJ1-2 and V is TRBV6-4; D might be TRBD1 (5 bases). V was cut by 0 bases and J by 8 bases, with 16 bases left in between. Germline V gene sequence: CDR1 MRHNA, CDR2 SNTAGT. This CDR3 is 15 amino acids long. The CDR3 spells CASSDSSRGSGGYTF. The CDR3 DNA reads TGTGCCAGCAGTGACTCGAGTCGGGGGTCTGGGGGCTACACCTTC.

This clone occurred once. The chain is built from TRBV5-1 and TRBJ1-1, with a weak D call TRBD1 (6 bases). Germline loops: CDR1 SGHRS, CDR2 YFSETQ. The CDR3 spans 13 residues. Trimming shortened V by 0 bases and J by 6 bases, and 9 bases separated the two germline ends. The CDR3 bases are TGCGCCAGCAGCTTGGCGAGGGGGTCTGAAGCTTTCTTT. Translating it yields CASSLARGSEAFF.

The J gene is TRBJ1-5, the V gene TRBV7-2, with D maybe TRBD1 (6 bases). Trimming took off 0 bases at V and 2 bases at J, with 14 bases between the two ends. This CDR3 is built from 17 residues. In germline, CDR1 is SGHTA, CDR2 FQGNSA. This chain's CDR3 is CASSLAPQGWGNQPQHF. In nucleotides, the CDR3 is TGTGCCAGCAGCTTAGCCCCACAGGGTTGGGGCAATCAGCCCCAGCATTTT.

This clone appeared once. The chain has TRBV5-1 and TRBJ2-6, with a tentative D call TRBD2 (6 bases). V lost 3 bases to trimming and J lost 5 bases, with 12 bases between them. CDR3 length equals 15 residues. Germline values: CDR1 SGHRS, CDR2 YFSETQ. The CDR3 spells CASSWEASWANVLTF. Here the CDR3 DNA reads TGCGCCAGCAGCTGGGAGGCCTCCTGGGCCAACGTCCTGACTTTC.

This chain joins TRBV19 and TRBJ1-5; 11 nucleotides align to TRBD1. This CDR3 is built from 16 residues. Trimming cost V 3 bases and J 11 bases; bases outside gene matches: 12. From germline, CDR1 is LNHDA and CDR2 SQIVND (reference sequence). The CDR3 here is CASSIGQGAIVRAQHF. The CDR3 bases are TGTGCCAGTAGTATTGGACAGGGGGCGATTGTTAGAGCCCAGCATTTT.

The V gene is TRBV5-1, the J gene TRBJ1-6, with D possibly matching TRBD1 (5 bases). CDR1 is SGHRS and CDR2 is YFSETQ in the germline V gene. V lost 4 bases, J lost 8 bases, and 13 bases lay in between. The CDR3 runs to 14 residues. CDR3 loop: CASSAGRGDSPLHF. CDR3 DNA: TGCGCCAGCAGCGCAGGGAGGGGAGATTCACCCCTCCACTTT.

This clone was recorded only once. This sequence joins TRBV28 and TRBJ2-1, with 9 nucleotides matching TRBD1. CDR3 length: 15 residues. Germline V gene lookup returns CDR1 MDHEN and CDR2 SYDVKM. J was trimmed by 5 bases and V by 8 bases; bases with no gene match: 10. CDR3 sequence: CASLDRGPPHNEQFF. DNA of the CDR3: TGTGCCAGCTTGGACAGGGGTCCCCCACACAATGAGCAGTTCTTC.

This rearrangement joins TRBV5-1 to TRBJ1-6, with D possibly TRBD1 on 5 matching bases. CDR1 is SGHRS and CDR2 is YFSETQ in the germline V gene. V was shortened by 0 bases and J by 7 bases, with 8 bases between the two germline ends. The CDR3 length is 14 residues. CDR3 region: CASSLGGGNSPLHF. DNA of the CDR3: TGCGCCAGCAGCTTGGGTGGGGGGAATTCACCCCTCCACTTT.

This clone was observed a handful of times. The V gene is TRBV27, the J gene TRBJ2-2; 7 bases match TRBD1. Trimming cost V 4 bases and J 6 bases; bases outside gene matches: 2. This CDR3 has 13 residues. CDR1 and CDR2 from the germline V gene are MNHEY and SMNVEV (reference sequence). CDR3 amino acids: CASSYRGAGELFF. Here the CDR3 DNA reads TGTGCCAGCAGTTACAGGGGAGCCGGGGAGCTGTTTTTT.

This chain's CDR3 is CASSDRGASYEQYF. In DNA, the CDR3 is TGTGCCAGCAGTGACAGGGGGGCCTCCTACGAGCAGTACTTC. The chain has TRBV28 and TRBJ2-7, with 9 bases aligning to TRBD1. The CDR3 consists of 14 residues. Per germline, CDR1 MDHEN and CDR2 SYDVKM. V was clipped by 5 bases and J by 0 bases; unmatched bases: 2.

The chain employs TRBV19 and TRBJ1-5, with 7 bases aligning to TRBD1. The CDR3 spans 15 residues. CDR1 and CDR2 (germline): LNHDA, SQIVND (reference sequence). V lost 2 bases to trimming and J lost 7 bases; unmatched junction nucleotides: 8. The CDR3 DNA is TGTGCCAGTAGTATAACGGGACAGTCCGAACAGCCCCAGCATTTT. It encodes CASSITGQSEQPQHF.

CDR3 region: CSVNSAGTGLYGYTF. The CDR3 DNA reads as TGCAGCGTTAACTCAGCCGGGACAGGCCTATATGGCTACACCTTC. The rearrangement joins TRBV29-1 to TRBJ1-2; 8 bases align to TRBD1. The ends lost 5 bases at V and 5 bases at J; junction bases unmatched: 13. CDR3 length: 15 residues. Germline V gene lookup returns CDR1 SQVTM and CDR2 ANQGSEA.

V is TRBV7-9 and J is TRBJ2-1; 8 bases map to TRBD1. The V gene's germline CDR1 is SEHNR and CDR2 FQNEAQ (reference sequence). The CDR3 contains 17 residues. The V and J ends lost 5 bases and 0 bases, in that order; junction bases with no gene match: 9. The CDR3, as DNA: TGTGCCAGCAGCGGACAGGGACAGCTACGCTCCTACAATGAGCAGTTCTTC. Amino acid sequence: CASSGQGQLRSYNEQFF.

This clone was counted a few times. The sample carries other DNA sequences with the same CDR3. The chain uses TRBV7-2 and TRBJ2-1; D possibly corresponds to TRBD1 (6 bases). V dropped 4 bases and J dropped 5 bases, with 12 bases sitting between them. This CDR3 has 14 amino acids. CDR1 SGHTA and CDR2 FQGNSA come from the germline V gene. The CDR3 sequence is CASSSPGQHNEQFF. In nucleotides, the CDR3 is TGTGCCAGCAGCTCGCCGGGACAACACAATGAGCAGTTCTTC.

The J gene is TRBJ2-1, the V gene TRBV7-3; a weak D match, TRBD2 (5 bases). Germline CDR1 SGHTA, CDR2 FQGTGA. CDR3 length equals 13 residues. The V end was cut by 4 bases, the J end by 6 bases, with 10 bases between. DNA of the CDR3: TGTGCCAGCAGCTGGGCAGGAGGCAATGAGCAGTTCTTC. Translated: CASSWAGGNEQFF.

The CDR3 loop reads CASSFNGGGVDNSPLHF. Written as DNA, the CDR3 is TGTGCCAGCAGCTTCAATGGGGGCGGCGTCGATAATTCACCCCTCCACTTT. The chain uses TRBV5-5 and TRBJ1-6, with D perhaps TRBD1 (6 bases). This CDR3 has 17 residues. With 2 bases removed from V and 5 bases from J, the gap between germline ends came to 17 bases. Germline V gives CDR1 SGHKS, CDR2 YYEKEE (reference sequence). The full variable domain, its missing parts supplied by reference TRBV5-5 and TRBJ1-6, is DAGVTQSPTHLIKTRGQQVTLRCSPISGHKSVSWYQQVLGQGPQFIFQYYEKEERGRGNFPDRFSARQFPNYSSELNVNALLLGDSALYLCASSFNGGGVDNSPLHFGNGTRLTVT.

This chain connects TRBV28 to TRBJ2-2, with D perhaps TRBD2 (6 bases). Per germline, CDR1 MDHEN and CDR2 SYDVKM. This CDR3 has 11 residues. Deletions cut 6 bases from V and 9 bases from J, with 8 bases between. The CDR3 DNA reads as TGTGCCAGCAGGGAGGGCCGGGAGCTGTTTTTT. This translates into CASREGRELFF.

The chain uses TRBV4-2 and TRBJ1-4; TRBD1 might be the D (6 bases). The length of the CDR3 is 16 residues. Looked up from germline, CDR1 is LGHNA and CDR2 is YNFKEQ. Trimming left V 4 bases short and J 2 bases short, with 14 bases between. The CDR3 sequence is CASSPTGYGTNEKLFF. DNA of the CDR3: TGTGCCAGCAGCCCAACAGGGTACGGTACTAATGAAAAACTGTTTTTT.

This sequence joins TRBV4-1 and TRBJ1-2; D unresolved. The CDR3 length is 16 residues. Deletions cut 6 bases from V and 0 bases from J, with 17 bases between. Per germline, CDR1 MGHRA and CDR2 YSYEKL. The CDR3, as DNA: TGCGCCAGCAGTCGGACGGGAACCTCTTCTAACTATGGCTACACCTTC. It translates to CASSRTGTSSNYGYTF.

The CDR3: CASSQDGDYGYTF. CDR3 coding DNA: TGCGCCAGCAGCCAAGACGGGGACTATGGCTACACCTTC. The chain has TRBV4-1 and TRBJ1-2, with D unresolved. The V end was cut by 0 bases, the J end by 3 bases, with 5 bases between. CDR1 is MGHRA, CDR2 YSYEKL, per germline. The CDR3 has 13 residues.

Only a few counts were recorded for this clone. The chain has TRBV28 and TRBJ2-5; 10 bases are a match to TRBD1. This CDR3 region has 15 residues. CDR1 MDHEN and CDR2 SYDVKM come from the germline V gene. Germline trimming cut 8 bases from V and 5 bases from J; bases unmatched to any gene: 11. CDR3 protein: CASFSPGQGFETQYF. CDR3 in DNA: TGTGCCAGCTTCTCCCCGGGACAGGGGTTCGAGACCCAGTACTTC.

This chain joins TRBV15 and TRBJ2-5; a weak D match, TRBD1 (5 bases). The ends were cut back, 0 bases at V and 5 bases at J, with 22 bases in the middle. CDR3 length: 18 amino acids. The germline V gene has CDR1 LNHNV and CDR2 YYDKDF (reference sequence). CDR3 nucleotides: TGTGCCACCAGCAGAGAGGGTTTATCAGGGTCCAGGCAGGAGACCCAGTACTTC. Translated, it gives CATSREGLSGSRQETQYF.

The chain recombines TRBV10-3 with TRBJ2-7, with D unresolved. Trimming left V 6 bases short and J 2 bases short, with 8 bases between. This CDR3 contains 12 residues. CDR1 and CDR2 (germline): ENHRY, SYGVKD. As DNA, the CDR3 is TGTGCCATCAGCCACAGTACCTACGAGCAGTACTTC. Translation gives CAISHSTYEQYF.